These 6 T cell receptor beta chains originate from one sample sequenced in a study of shared clonotypes between healthy human individuals (dated by TCRdb to the early 2020s). Receptor amplification or capture employed the immunoSEQ multiplex PCR assay. Held by TCRdb, this immuneACCESS table contains in-frame sequences only and omits some clones. Under half of the omission traces to an unresolved V gene where checked; the cause of the rest is unknown. The sample profile shows about 2.3 million clones; approximately 93% of them were found once. The biggest ten clones account for 0.3% to 0.4% of the sample. The specimen sequenced was naive CD4+ T cells from PBMCs. Interpreted using the paper, the cell subset or site label stands for: CD45RA+ positively selected. These receptor sequences come from a young man in good health. Some clones in this sample may be carry-over from other donors' samples.

The V and J genes are TRBV7-3 and TRBJ2-3; 7 nucleotides agree with TRBD1. CDR3 length equals 16 residues. Trimming cost V 5 bases and J 0 bases; bases outside gene matches: 8. Germline V gives CDR1 SGHTA, CDR2 FQGTGA. The CDR3 DNA reads TGTGCCAGCAGCAATAGAGGGGGCGGAAGCACAGATACGCAGTATTTT. It yields the protein CASSNRGGGSTDTQYF.

The J gene is TRBJ2-5, the V gene TRBV7-3, with TRBD2 matching 8 bases. Trimming at V came to 5 bases and at J to 2 bases, leaving 7 bases not matched to a gene. In germline, CDR1 is SGHTA, CDR2 FQGTGA. The CDR3 is 15 residues long. CDR3 sequence: CASSRLAGPQETQYF. Written as DNA, the CDR3 is TGTGCCAGCAGCAGATTAGCGGGACCGCAAGAGACCCAGTACTTC.

The V call is TRBV28, the J call TRBJ2-1, with D possibly being TRBD1 (5 bases). Germline V lookup: CDR1 MDHEN, CDR2 SYDVKM. The V and J ends lost 5 bases and 0 bases respectively, with 14 bases between them. The CDR3 loop spans 16 amino acids. CDR3 sequence (DNA): TGTGCCAGCAGTCCCCTGGCAGACAGCTCCTACAATGAGCAGTTCTTC. Protein sequence: CASSPLADSSYNEQFF.

This clone occurred once. Written as DNA, the CDR3 is TGTGCCAGCAGTGAAGGGCCACCACCGGGGGATACGCAGTATTTT. It specifies CASSEGPPPGDTQYF. V and J are TRBV6-1 and TRBJ2-3, with a tentative D call TRBD2 (5 bases). Trimming shortened V by 1 base and J by 6 bases, and 14 bases separated the two germline ends. The CDR3 is 15 residues long. Germline lookup yields CDR1 MNHNS and CDR2 SASEGT.

This clone has only a few counts. The sample has other DNA sequences that encode this CDR3 too. J is TRBJ1-1 and V is TRBV6-4; no firm D call. Trimming cost V 4 bases and J 0 bases, with 6 bases left between them. The CDR3 loop spans 13 amino acids. In germline, CDR1 is MRHNA, CDR2 SNTAGT. CDR3 loop: CASSAQLNTEAFF. CDR3 DNA: TGTGCCAGCAGTGCACAACTGAACACTGAAGCTTTCTTT.

This clone was recorded only once. J is TRBJ2-3 and V is TRBV5-1; the D call may be TRBD1 or TRBD2 (5 bases each). Trimming pared 2 bases from V and 1 base from J, leaving 17 bases between. This CDR3 is built from 17 residues. The germline V gene encodes CDR1 SGHRS and CDR2 YFSETQ. CDR3 in DNA: TGCGCCAGCAGCTTTTCCGGGGCCTTCGACGGCACAGATACGCAGTATTTT. This encodes CASSFSGAFDGTDTQYF. Using reference TRBV5-1 and TRBJ2-3 for the parts outside the CDR3, the full variable domain is KAGVTQTPRYLIKTRGQQVTLSCSPISGHRSVSWYQQTPGQGLQFLFEYFSETQRNKGNFPGRFSGRQFSNSRSEMNVSTLELGDSALYLCASSFSGAFDGTDTQYFGPGTRLTVL.